This entry lists 8 T cell receptor beta chains sequenced from one sample in a study of cytomegalovirus exposure and HLA in healthy donors. The PCR used 60 Vbeta and 13 Jbeta primers. The assay was immunoSEQ multiplex PCR, and TCRdb's table has in-frame clones only and misses some. Seen here are approximately 54,000 clones, 82% observed once, and the top ten hold 3%. The sequencing input was PBMCs. The receptors shown here come from a young woman in good health and CMV-seronegative.

The V call is TRBV7-9, the J call TRBJ1-3, with TRBD1 identical over 7 bases. This CDR3 spans 14 amino acids. Per germline, CDR1 SEHNR and CDR2 FQNEAQ (reference sequence). The trim removed 5 bases at V and 4 bases at J, leaving 5 bases unmatched. For the CDR3, the DNA is TGTGCCAGCAGCCATACAGGGGAAGGAAACACCATATATTTT. It codes for CASSHTGEGNTIYF. The full variable domain, completed using reference TRBV7-9 and TRBJ1-3, is DTGVSQNPRHKITKRGQNVTFRCDPISEHNRLYWYRQTLGQGPEFLTYFQNEAQLEKSRLLSDRFSAERPKGSFSTLEIQRTEQGDSAMYLCASSHTGEGNTIYFGEGSWLTVV.

Concerning this clone: Germline is not matched at one junction end, which may reflect a read error. V gene TRBV4-1 combines with J gene TRBJ2-6; D might be TRBD2 (6 bases). The CDR3 contains 16 residues. The V gene's germline CDR1 is MGHRA and CDR2 YSYEKL. The CDR3 DNA is TGCGCCAGCAGCCAATCTGGACTATCCGGGGCCAACGGCCTGACTTTC. The encoded protein is CASSQSGLSGANGLTF.

The chain recombines TRBV5-6 with TRBJ2-7, with TRBD1 matching over 7 bases. The CDR3 has 13 amino acids. V dropped 4 bases and J dropped 7; count of bases not matched to a gene: 8. CDR1 is SGHDT, CDR2 YYEEEE, per germline. In DNA form, the CDR3 reads TGTGCCAGCAGCGGACAGGCGGACGGTGAGCAGTACTTC. Its protein product is CASSGQADGEQYF.

V is TRBV6-4 and J is TRBJ2-3; 7 bases are a match to TRBD1. The CDR3 is 14 amino acids. V was pared by 4 bases and J by 0 bases, with 1 base of the junction left unmatched. Germline values: CDR1 MRHNA, CDR2 SNTAGT. The CDR3 protein is CASSGDSSTDTQYF. In nucleotides, the CDR3 is TGTGCCAGCAGTGGGGACAGCAGCACAGATACGCAGTATTTT.

The V gene is TRBV6-1, the J gene TRBJ2-5; tentatively, D is TRBD1 (6 bases). This CDR3 contains 15 residues. The V gene lost 8 bases and the J gene lost 4 bases, with 20 bases spanning the gap. Germline V gene lookup returns CDR1 MNHNS and CDR2 SASEGT. The CDR3 nucleotides are TGTGCCAGCCAGCTTAACAGGGCGCTGGGAGAGACCCAGTACTTC. It codes for CASQLNRALGETQYF.

This clone was seen a handful of times. The chain combines TRBV10-3 with TRBJ2-7; 10 bases agree with TRBD2. The CDR3 runs to 17 residues. CDR1 is ENHRY and CDR2 is SYGVKD in the germline V gene. The ends lost 4 bases at V and 3 bases at J; junction bases unmatched: 12. This CDR3 is CAISGKLAGVTDYEQYF. The CDR3 nucleotides are TGTGCCATCAGTGGTAAGCTAGCGGGAGTGACAGACTACGAGCAGTACTTC.

The genes are TRBV5-6 and TRBJ2-5; 7 bases match TRBD1. The J call may be incorrect, as the DNA end agrees better with TRBJ2-7. Germline CDR1 and CDR2: SGHDT and YYEEEE. This CDR3 is 14 amino acids long. DNA of the CDR3: TGTGCCAGCAGCTGGACAGGCCCTAGTTACGAGCAGTACTTC. The encoded protein is CASSWTGPSYEQYF.

The V gene is TRBV19, the J gene TRBJ1-2; a weak D match, TRBD1 (5 bases). Trimming took 1 base from V and 8 from J, leaving 8 bases between them. The CDR3 runs 12 residues. CDR1 and CDR2 from the germline V gene are LNHDA and SQIVND (reference sequence). CDR3 protein: CASSIADKGYTF. In DNA form, the CDR3 reads TGTGCCAGTAGTATAGCGGACAAAGGCTACACCTTC.